This T cell receptor beta chain is drawn from a study of CD8 T cells in Susac syndrome. Per germline, CDR1 SGHNT and CDR2 YYREEE (reference sequence). There are 15 residues in the CDR3. Trimming took 4 bases from V and 0 from J, leaving 12 bases between them. cDNA came from roughly 0.47 to 1 ug RNA primed by random hexamers. Amplification of the TCR beta CDR3 was carried out by immunoSEQ multiplex PCR, which spanned a total of 54 Vbeta and 13 Jbeta segments. A single record per CDR3 protein comes from TCRdb applying MiXCR to the immunoSEQ multiplex PCR reads. Of around 200,000 distinct CDR3 sequences in the sample, approximately 95% were seen once.

What was sequenced was CD4+ T cells from PBMCs. The receptor was derived from a human donor in good health. The V and J genes are TRBV5-4 and TRBJ2-3, with unresolved D. CDR3 nucleotides: TGTGCCAGCAGCCAAACCGTTCCTAGCACAGATACGCAGTATTTT. Encoded protein: CASSQTVPSTDTQYF.